This T cell receptor beta chain stems from a study of T-cell reconstitution after alpha-beta-depleted transplantation in children. Study-level results: By one year post-transplant, T-cell counts and diversity largely arose from T cells that were newly produced. The study reportedly traced alpha-beta T cells about two months after transplant to several hundred expanded graft clones. TCRbeta diversity was high at day 60 in some patients (a result of surviving recipient T cells and thymic progenitors).

Preparation of the TCRbeta library involved a method that used unique molecular identifiers. TCRdb reanalysed the PCR reads using MiXCR and keeps one entry per CDR3 protein. The sample lists 550,000 to 600,000 distinct CDR3 sequences, 20% to 25% occurring once. A few counts support this clonotype. Its specificity is not known. V gave up 6 bases and J gave up 7 bases, with 12 bases separating them. Germline V gene lookup returns CDR1 MDHEN and CDR2 SYDVKM. The CDR3 length is 13 residues. The chain joins TRBV28 to TRBJ2-2, with D maybe TRBD2 (6 bases). The starting material was PBMCs, mostly from graft donor cells, obtained 360 days after TCRalphabeta/CD19-depleted stem cell transplant. The sequence was obtained from a boy younger than two who had a stem cell transplant for acute myeloid leukemia, so the T cells may come from the graft donor. The CDR3 nucleotides read TGTGCCAGCAGCCTATGGCGGGACGGGGAGCTGTTTTTT. Its protein product is CASSLWRDGELFF.